This entry features one T cell receptor (beta chain) sequence. Reverse transcription used about 0.5 to 1 ug RNA and random hexamers. TCRdb processed the immunoSEQ multiplex PCR reads anew with MiXCR; each CDR3 protein has one entry. The table lists some 150,000 distinct CDR3 sequences, 85% to 95% of them singletons. The sample originates from a study of CD8 T cells in Susac syndrome. V lost 4 bases and J 0 bases, leaving 16 bases between the germline ends. Germline V lookup: CDR1 MNHNS, CDR2 SASEGT. This CDR3 has 17 residues. TEMRA cells were enriched by FACS, while CD8+ and CD4+ T cells were obtained through a negative isolation that was performed magnetically.

The clonotype originates from a human donor with Susac syndrome. The V call is TRBV6-1, the J call TRBJ2-4; D uncertain. The specimen was CD4+ T cells from PBMCs. This chain's CDR3 is CASSAAMDSLAKNIQYF. The CDR3 coding sequence is TGTGCCAGCAGTGCCGCCATGGATTCCTTAGCCAAAAACATTCAGTACTTC.